This T cell receptor beta chain was captured by sequencing in a study of shared clonotypes between healthy human individuals (TCRdb year 2020). General notes on the study: The cohort included a few men and a couple of women between 18 and 49 years of age. Per donor, leukapheresis produced somewhere between about 0.9 and 9 billion PBMCs. Blood TCR repertoires of five healthy adults were deeply sequenced to estimate repertoire size and the extent of clonotype sharing between individuals. For each donor, CD4 naive and CD4 memory were each given three plates, CD8 naive was given two plates, and CD8 memory was given one plate. To increase sequencing depth and limit assay-specific biases, different laboratories used diverse techniques to prepare libraries and sequence TCR repertoires.

CD8 naive samples were obtained by positive selection for CCR7 among CD45RO-negative cells, yielding a CD45RA+CCR7+ population from which TemRA cells were excluded. The donors were healthy, HIV-negative adults with no recently reported acute infections or vaccinations. Every donor was a Caucasian adult residing in Nashville, Tennessee, USA. After blood collection by leukapheresis, PBMCs were isolated using Ficoll-Histopaque density gradient centrifugation and then cryopreserved in the vapor phase of liquid nitrogen. Analytical flow cytometry was used to check the purity and quantity of every magnetically sorted T cell population. Genomic DNA was isolated from every sorted fraction and measured by UV absorbance on a Nanodrop 2000c. A word on this clone: Its antigen remains undetermined. No base-level quality is on record; no much larger clone is a single base apart.

TCR CDR3 regions were amplified from genomic DNA by multiplex PCR using the deep immunoSEQ assay. Extracted genomic DNA from each cell subset was spread evenly across all wells of several immunoSEQ 96-well plates, with each plate serving as a replicate. Each replicate PCR for sorted subsets received around 210 ng genomic DNA, equal to roughly 33,000 T cell genomes. Purified libraries were quantified with a Qubit 3.0 fluorometer, sized on a Bioanalyzer 2100, and re-quantified with the KAPA Library Quantification kit. Every immunoSEQ 96-well plate was sequenced on a dedicated single-read 150-cycle Illumina NextSeq 550 flow cell. As for the authors' bioinformatics: Because only junctional sequences without quality scores were contained in the immunoSEQ output, filtering matching that applied to full-length reads could not be performed. Sequences were annotated with PyIR, a Python wrapper for IgBLAST v1.9, using IMGT germline references to assign V/J genes and CDR3. Reads with weak V/J assignments (E-value above 1e-6), missing CDR3, stop codons, out-of-frame junctions, or ambiguous translated residues were removed. V3J clonotypes were defined as sequences sharing an identical inferred V gene, J gene, and CDR3 amino acid sequence. To compute the percentage overlap between repertoires, the number of shared unique clonotypes was divided by the size of the smaller repertoire. Richness of each repertoire was evaluated using RTK rarefaction, the Chao1 estimator, and Recon v2.1 estimates of unobserved clonotypes. Generation probabilities for all TCRbeta clonotypes obtained by the gDNA method from a few donors were computed using OLGA. Sourced from immuneACCESS, this table was stored by TCRdb with only in-frame sequences that have V and J called. A share of the clones is absent; for the studies checked, an unresolved V gene accounts for under half, and the remainder has no known explanation. The V and J calls and clone size were taken over from that table, and D and trimming were inferred from the DNA. This sample gives some 740,000 clones in total; more than 85% of them show up just once. Jointly, the top ten make up less than 25% of the sample.

Study-wide findings and limitations: About 5% of naive CD4, 3% to 3.5% of naive CD8, roughly 2.4% of memory CD4, and around 0.4% of memory CD8 clonotypes were shared across several donors. Higher generation probabilities were observed for clonotypes shared by all four sorted-subset donors than for non-shared clonotypes. Sampling was limited to blood, and TCR repertoires in tissue likely differ from TCR repertoires in blood. The small number of donors limited the genetic and exposure-history diversity represented. Pairwise subsampling indicated that sequencing depth was expected to affect the degree of clonotype sharing among donors. Naive subsets generally had larger estimated clonotype richness than memory subsets did. Rarefaction of sorted-subset datasets indicated incomplete sequencing despite the large sequencing depth.

Sequences SGHRS (CDR1) and YFSETQ (CDR2) are obtained from the germline V gene. Reading from cysteine to phenylalanine, the CDR3 counts 14 amino acids. The CDR3 DNA has 42 bases and is translated from base 1. Here V drops 6 bases and J drops 3 bases, and the junction holds 4 bases not matched to any gene. The specimen sequenced was naive CD8+ T cells sorted from blood. This specimen's cell subset or site label, interpreted: CD45RA+CCR7+. The source is a young man in good health. The receptor chain draws on TRBV5-1 and TRBJ2-1; the central 9 bases match TRBD2. The DNA sequence is TGCGCCAGCAAGGGACTAGCAGACTACAATGAGCAGTTCTTC. Its protein product is CASKGLADYNEQFF.